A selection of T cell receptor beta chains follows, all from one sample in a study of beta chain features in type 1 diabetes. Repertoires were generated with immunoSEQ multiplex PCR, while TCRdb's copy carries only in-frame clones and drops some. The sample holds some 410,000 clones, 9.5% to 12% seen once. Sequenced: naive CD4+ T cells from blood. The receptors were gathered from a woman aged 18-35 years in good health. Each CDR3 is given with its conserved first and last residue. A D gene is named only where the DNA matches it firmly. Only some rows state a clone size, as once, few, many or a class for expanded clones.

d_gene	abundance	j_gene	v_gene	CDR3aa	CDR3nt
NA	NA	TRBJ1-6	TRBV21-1	CASSKGLRGYNSPLHF	TGTGCCAGCAGCAAAGGCCTCCGGGGTTATAATTCACCCCTCCACTTT
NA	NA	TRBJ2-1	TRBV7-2	CASSFGPLERGEQFF	TGTGCCAGCAGCTTCGGACCCCTGGAGAGGGGTGAGCAGTTCTTC
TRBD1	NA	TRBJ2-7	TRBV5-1	CASSLFSGTGRDEQYF	TGCGCCAGCAGCTTGTTCTCCGGGACAGGACGCGACGAGCAGTACTTC
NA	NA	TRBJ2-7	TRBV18	CASSSDFGVSYEQYF	TGTGCCAGCTCATCTGACTTTGGGGTATCCTACGAGCAGTACTTC
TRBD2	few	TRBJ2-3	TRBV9	CASSGRGLAGALSTDTQYF	TGTGCCAGCAGCGGAAGAGGACTAGCGGGAGCCCTGAGCACAGATACGCAGTATTTT
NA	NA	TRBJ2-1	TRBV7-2	CASSLFRGPYNEQFF	TGTGCCAGCAGCTTATTCAGGGGCCCCTACAATGAGCAGTTCTTC
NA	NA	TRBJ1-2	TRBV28	CASRGWNYGYTF	TGTGCCAGCAGGGGGTGGAACTATGGCTACACCTTC
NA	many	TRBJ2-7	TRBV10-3	CATGADYEQYF	TGTGCCACGGGCGCGGACTACGAGCAGTACTTC
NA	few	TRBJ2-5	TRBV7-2	CASSLGVVETQYF	TGTGCCAGCAGCTTAGGGGTAGTGGAGACCCAGTACTTC
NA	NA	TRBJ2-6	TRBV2	CASSDRDSGANVLTF	TGTGCCAGCAGTGACCGGGACTCTGGGGCCAACGTCCTGACTTTC
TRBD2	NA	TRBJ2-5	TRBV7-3	CASSFASGPQETQYF	TGTGCCAGCAGCTTTGCTAGCGGGCCTCAAGAGACCCAGTACTTC
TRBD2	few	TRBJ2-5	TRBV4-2	CASSQDYISGPRGTQYF	TGTGCCAGCAGCCAAGATTATATTAGCGGGCCTCGCGGGACCCAGTACTTC
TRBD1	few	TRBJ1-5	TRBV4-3	CASSHRQGDQPQHF	TGCGCCAGCAGCCACCGACAGGGCGATCAGCCCCAGCATTTT
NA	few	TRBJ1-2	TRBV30	CAWTPGPYGYTF	TGTGCCTGGACGCCGGGTCCATATGGCTACACCTTC
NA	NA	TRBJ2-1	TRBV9	CASSPRRGGGENEQFF	TGTGCCAGCAGCCCCCGTAGGGGGGGTGGGGAGAATGAGCAGTTCTTC
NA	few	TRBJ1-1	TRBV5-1	CASSSLAPGNTEAFF	TGCGCCAGCAGCTCCCTGGCCCCCGGGAACACTGAAGCTTTCTTT
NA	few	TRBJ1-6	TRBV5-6	CASSLGRGSPLHF	TGTGCCAGCAGCTTGGGAAGGGGGTCACCCCTCCACTTT
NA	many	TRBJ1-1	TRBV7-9	CASSLQGYDTEAFF	TGTGCCAGCAGCTTACAGGGGTACGACACTGAAGCTTTCTTT
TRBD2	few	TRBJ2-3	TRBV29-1	CSVDGEGGLTDTQYF	TGCAGCGTTGACGGGGAGGGCGGCCTCACAGATACGCAGTATTTT
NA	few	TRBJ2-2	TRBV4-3	CASSQDPQNTGELFF	TGCGCCAGCAGCCAAGATCCCCAGAACACCGGGGAGCTGTTTTTT
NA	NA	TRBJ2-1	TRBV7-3	CASSLRTLEPYNEQFF	TGTGCCAGCAGCTTACGGACTTTGGAGCCCTACAATGAGCAGTTCTTC
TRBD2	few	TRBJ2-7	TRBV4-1	CASSQEAGLAGYEQYF	TGCGCCAGCAGCCAAGAGGCAGGACTAGCGGGATACGAGCAGTACTTC
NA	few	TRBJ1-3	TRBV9	CASSVGSSGNTIYF	TGTGCCAGCAGCGTAGGCAGCTCTGGAAACACCATATATTTT
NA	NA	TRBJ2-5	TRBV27	CASSFPGASTQYF	TGTGCCAGCAGTTTTCCCGGGGCGTCGACCCAGTACTTC
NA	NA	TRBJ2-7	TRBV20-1	CSARIAGEQYF	TGCAGTGCTAGGATTGCCGGGGAGCAGTACTTC
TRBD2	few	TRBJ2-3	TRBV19	CASSFPFPRAGTNTDTQYF	TGTGCCAGTAGTTTCCCTTTCCCCCGGGCCGGGACTAACACAGATACGCAGTATTTT
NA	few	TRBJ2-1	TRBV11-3	CASTPRVEEQFF	TGTGCCAGCACCCCCAGAGTCGAGGAGCAGTTCTTC
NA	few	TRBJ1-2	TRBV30	CAWRVRAAGYGYTF	TGTGCCTGGAGGGTCCGGGCGGCGGGCTATGGCTACACCTTC
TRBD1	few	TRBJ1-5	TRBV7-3	CASSLGGGPNQPQHF	TGTGCCAGCAGCTTAGGAGGGGGCCCCAATCAGCCCCAGCATTTT
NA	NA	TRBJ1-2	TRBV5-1	CASSLGTSNYGYTF	TGCGCCAGCAGCCTAGGGACTTCCAACTATGGCTACACCTTC
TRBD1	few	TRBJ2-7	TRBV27	CASRRLGQGNYEQYF	TGTGCCAGCAGACGCCTCGGACAGGGAAACTACGAGCAGTACTTC
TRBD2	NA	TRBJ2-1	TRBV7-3	CASSLIPSSGRNEQFF	TGTGCCAGCAGCTTAATCCCCTCTAGCGGGAGGAATGAGCAGTTCTTC
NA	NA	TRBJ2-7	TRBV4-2	CASSQEARQANFYEQYF	TGTGCCAGCAGCCAGGAAGCTCGACAGGCCAACTTCTACGAGCAGTACTTC
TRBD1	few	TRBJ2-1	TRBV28	CASRTGNEQFF	TGTGCCAGCAGGACAGGGAATGAGCAGTTCTTC
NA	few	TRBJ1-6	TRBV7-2	CASSRGPINSPLHF	TGTGCCAGCAGCCGGGGACCGATTAATTCACCCCTCCACTTT
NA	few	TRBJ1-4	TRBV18	CASQTSRVVSEKLFF	TGTGCCAGCCAGACATCGCGAGTGGTGTCGGAAAAACTGTTTTTT
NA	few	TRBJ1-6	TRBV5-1	CASTESGAGSPLHF	TGCGCCAGCACCGAGTCCGGGGCAGGTTCACCCCTCCACTTT
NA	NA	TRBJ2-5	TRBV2	CASSEIGTSSHQYF	TGTGCCAGCAGTGAAATTGGGACCTCCTCGCACCAGTACTTC
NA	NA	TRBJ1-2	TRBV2	CASSEDGGYTF	TGTGCCAGCAGTGAAGACGGCGGCTACACCTTC
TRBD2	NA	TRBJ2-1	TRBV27	CASSPGAGGRYNEQFF	TGTGCCAGCAGTCCTGGGGCGGGAGGGAGGTACAATGAGCAGTTCTTC
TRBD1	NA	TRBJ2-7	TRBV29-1	CSVGGQGATYEQYF	TGCAGCGTTGGAGGGCAGGGGGCGACCTACGAGCAGTACTTC